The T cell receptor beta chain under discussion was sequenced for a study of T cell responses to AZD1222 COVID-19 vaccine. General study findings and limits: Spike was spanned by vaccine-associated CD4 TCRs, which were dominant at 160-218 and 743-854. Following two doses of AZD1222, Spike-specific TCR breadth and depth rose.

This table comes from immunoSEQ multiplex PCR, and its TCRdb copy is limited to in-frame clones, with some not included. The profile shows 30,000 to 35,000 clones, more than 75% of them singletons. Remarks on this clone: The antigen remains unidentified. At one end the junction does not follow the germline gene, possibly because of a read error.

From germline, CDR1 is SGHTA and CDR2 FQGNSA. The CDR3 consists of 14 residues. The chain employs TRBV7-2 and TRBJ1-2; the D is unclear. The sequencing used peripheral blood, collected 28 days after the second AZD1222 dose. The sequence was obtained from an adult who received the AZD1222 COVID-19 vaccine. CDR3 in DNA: TGTGCCAGCAGATTAGGGCCAGCTAACTATGGCTACACCTTC. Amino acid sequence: CASRLGPANYGYTF.